Listed below are T cell receptor beta chains from one sample, sequenced in a study of blood T cells in healthy people across ages. TCRdb re-analysed the 5' RACE reads in MiXCR, keeping a single row per CDR3 protein. The table records 600,000 to 800,000 distinct CDR3 sequences, around 21% of them present only once. Sequencing was done on a sample of blood. The receptor set was obtained from a man aged 70-80 years in good health. Each CDR3 is given with its conserved first and last residue. The order of the fields is clone size, D gene, J gene, V gene, CDR3 DNA, CDR3 protein. The D gene is left open where the match is weak. The size entry is marked missing in some rows and otherwise reads once, few, many or a size class.

abundance: .
d_gene: .
j_gene: TRBJ1-1
v_gene: TRBV20-1
CDR3nt: TGCAGTGCTAGAGATCTGATAAAAGAGGCTTTCTTT
CDR3aa: CSARDLIKEAFF

abundance: .
d_gene: TRBD2
j_gene: TRBJ2-7
v_gene: TRBV28
CDR3nt: TGTGCCAGCAGTCCCCAGACTAGCGGGGAATCAAACTACGAGCAGTACTTC
CDR3aa: CASSPQTSGESNYEQYF

abundance: few
d_gene: .
j_gene: TRBJ2-7
v_gene: TRBV6-1
CDR3nt: TGTGCCAGCAGTGCTGGGGATTCCTACGAGCAGTACTTC
CDR3aa: CASSAGDSYEQYF

abundance: .
d_gene: .
j_gene: TRBJ2-6
v_gene: TRBV7-9
CDR3nt: TGTGCCAGCAGCTTGTTCGCGAGGACTGGGACCAACGTCCTGACTTTC
CDR3aa: CASSLFARTGTNVLTF

abundance: few
d_gene: .
j_gene: TRBJ2-4
v_gene: TRBV6-2/TRBV6-3
CDR3nt: TGTGCCAGCAGTTACGGTAGTGATCTAGCCAAAAACATTCAGTACTTC
CDR3aa: CASSYGSDLAKNIQYF

abundance: .
d_gene: TRBD2
j_gene: TRBJ2-7
v_gene: TRBV18
CDR3nt: TGTGCCAGCTCACCGATCCGCGGGAGGTCCCACGAGCAGTACTTC
CDR3aa: CASSPIRGRSHEQYF

abundance: .
d_gene: TRBD1
j_gene: TRBJ1-1
v_gene: TRBV7-9
CDR3nt: TGTGCCAGCAGCCAGCGGGGACAGGGTGAAGCTTTCTTT
CDR3aa: CASSQRGQGEAFF

abundance: .
d_gene: TRBD1
j_gene: TRBJ1-2
v_gene: TRBV11-2
CDR3nt: TGTGCCAGCAGCTGGCGACAGGGAGATGGCTACACCTTC
CDR3aa: CASSWRQGDGYTF

abundance: .
d_gene: .
j_gene: TRBJ2-1
v_gene: TRBV7-9
CDR3nt: TGTGCCAGCAGCTTAACGGGTGCGCAGTTCTTC
CDR3aa: CASSLTGAQFF

abundance: few
d_gene: .
j_gene: TRBJ2-5
v_gene: TRBV20-1
CDR3nt: TGCAGTGCTAGAGATGCGTCTAGCGTTACGGAGACCCAGTACTTC
CDR3aa: CSARDASSVTETQYF

abundance: .
d_gene: .
j_gene: TRBJ1-2
v_gene: TRBV7-9
CDR3nt: TGTGCCAGCAGCTCTCAGGGGTCCCCCTATGGCTACACCTTC
CDR3aa: CASSSQGSPYGYTF

abundance: .
d_gene: .
j_gene: TRBJ2-5
v_gene: TRBV6-5
CDR3nt: TGTGCCAGCTTTGGTTTAGGAGGAGAGACCCAGTACTTC
CDR3aa: CASFGLGGETQYF

abundance: few
d_gene: .
j_gene: TRBJ2-7
v_gene: TRBV7-9
CDR3nt: TGTGCCAGCAGTTCTAGGTCGGGATCCTACGAGCAGTACTTC
CDR3aa: CASSSRSGSYEQYF

abundance: many
d_gene: .
j_gene: TRBJ2-5
v_gene: TRBV5-1
CDR3nt: TGCGCCAGCAGCTTGTATGGGGGCCAGACCCAGTACTTC
CDR3aa: CASSLYGGQTQYF

abundance: .
d_gene: .
j_gene: TRBJ2-5
v_gene: TRBV12-3/TRBV12-4
CDR3nt: TGTGCCAGCAGTTTCTGGGGGGCTAGGGAGCAGTACTTC
CDR3aa: CASSFWGAREQYF

abundance: few
d_gene: TRBD1
j_gene: TRBJ2-7
v_gene: TRBV7-2
CDR3nt: TGTGCCAGCAGCTTATGGGACAGGGCGGCCGAGCAGTACTTC
CDR3aa: CASSLWDRAAEQYF

abundance: .
d_gene: .
j_gene: TRBJ2-3
v_gene: TRBV20-1
CDR3nt: TGCAGTGCTAGACACATAAGCACAGATACGCAGTATTTT
CDR3aa: CSARHISTDTQYF

abundance: .
d_gene: .
j_gene: TRBJ2-7
v_gene: TRBV20-1
CDR3nt: TGCAGTGCGAGGGGGGGATTGGAGTCGGACGAGCAGTACTTC
CDR3aa: CSARGGLESDEQYF

abundance: .
d_gene: TRBD2
j_gene: TRBJ2-5
v_gene: TRBV27
CDR3nt: TGTGCCAGCAGTCAATGGGGGACTAGCTTCACGGGGGAGACCCAGTACTTC
CDR3aa: CASSQWGTSFTGETQYF

abundance: few
d_gene: TRBD2
j_gene: TRBJ2-3
v_gene: TRBV5-1
CDR3nt: TGCGCCAGCAGCTTTAGCGGGTCTAGCACAGATACGCAGTATTTT
CDR3aa: CASSFSGSSTDTQYF

abundance: .
d_gene: TRBD2
j_gene: TRBJ2-1
v_gene: TRBV20-1
CDR3nt: TGCAGTGCTAGACCTACTAGCGGAGCTTACAATGAGCAGTTCTTC
CDR3aa: CSARPTSGAYNEQFF

abundance: few
d_gene: .
j_gene: TRBJ2-4
v_gene: TRBV4-3
CDR3nt: TGCGCCAGCAGCCAAGATCAGGGGGGGGACATTCAGTACTTC
CDR3aa: CASSQDQGGDIQYF

abundance: few
d_gene: TRBD1
j_gene: TRBJ1-5
v_gene: TRBV12-5
CDR3nt: TGTGCTAGTGGTCCAGGGGGAAATCAGCCCCAGCATTTT
CDR3aa: CASGPGGNQPQHF

abundance: few
d_gene: .
j_gene: TRBJ2-5
v_gene: TRBV12-3/TRBV12-4
CDR3nt: TGTGCCAGCACCAGGACCGGGCAATTTGGGCAGTACTTC
CDR3aa: CASTRTGQFGQYF

abundance: few
d_gene: .
j_gene: TRBJ1-1
v_gene: TRBV6-2/TRBV6-3
CDR3nt: TGTGCCAGCAGTACCCAGGTATCGCTGCACGTAGCTTTCTTT
CDR3aa: CASSTQVSLHVAFF

abundance: many
d_gene: TRBD2
j_gene: TRBJ2-5
v_gene: TRBV5-1
CDR3nt: TGCGCCAGCAGCTACGGTAGCGGGAGAGGGGAGACCCAGTACTTC
CDR3aa: CASSYGSGRGETQYF

abundance: few
d_gene: TRBD1
j_gene: TRBJ2-7
v_gene: TRBV6-2/TRBV6-3
CDR3nt: TGTGCCAGCCGGGACAGGGGTTCCAGCTACGAGCAGTACTTC
CDR3aa: CASRDRGSSYEQYF

abundance: few
d_gene: TRBD2
j_gene: TRBJ2-2
v_gene: TRBV24-1
CDR3nt: TGTGCCACCAGTGGAACTAGCGGCACCGGGGAGCTGTTTTTT
CDR3aa: CATSGTSGTGELFF

abundance: .
d_gene: TRBD1
j_gene: TRBJ1-2
v_gene: TRBV20-1
CDR3nt: TGCAGTGCTAGCACAGGGGGGACTAAGGATGGCTACACCTTC
CDR3aa: CSASTGGTKDGYTF

abundance: few
d_gene: .
j_gene: TRBJ2-1
v_gene: TRBV20-1
CDR3nt: TGCAGTGCTAGAGAAGCGGCCCAACTAGGTGAGCAGTTCTTC
CDR3aa: CSAREAAQLGEQFF

abundance: few
d_gene: TRBD1
j_gene: TRBJ2-5
v_gene: TRBV15
CDR3nt: TGTGCCACCAGCACAGACAGGGAAAAGACCCAGTACTTC
CDR3aa: CATSTDREKTQYF

abundance: .
d_gene: .
j_gene: TRBJ2-7
v_gene: TRBV6-2/TRBV6-3
CDR3nt: TGTGCCAGCATAGGCCGGGACTACGAGCAGTACTTC
CDR3aa: CASIGRDYEQYF